This T cell receptor beta chain appears in the sequencing data of a study of long-term antiretroviral therapy in people with HIV. Whole-study context: First collections came about a decade before the 2015 immediate-ART recommendation.

Regarding the study as a whole: Across all time points, the repertoire was dominated by clones that expanded before ART. The range of CDR3 lengths in HIV repertoires proved narrower than that found in controls. Missing from the dataset were any data on ART adherence, viral resistance or therapy changes.

In germline, CDR1 is SGHDT, CDR2 YYEEEE. V shed 2 bases and J 9 bases; nucleotides not matched to a gene: 7. CDR3 length: 14 residues. Run at survey level, the immunoSEQ assay was version v3.0. Clones were sequenced by immunoSEQ multiplex PCR, and TCRdb holds only the in-frame ones, with some missing. The sample contains 45,000 or so clones, about 95% of which appear only once. As to this clone: Its antigen is undetermined.

This clonotype was sampled from a woman aged 45-60 years with HIV. The chain employs TRBV5-6 and TRBJ2-4, with 8 nucleotides matching TRBD1. The input for sequencing was unsorted PBMCs, taken 3.7 years after starting antiretroviral therapy. CDR3 in DNA: TGTGCCAGCAGCTTCCGACAGGGGATGAGCATTCAGTACTTC. It is translated as CASSFRQGMSIQYF.